This TCR beta chain was captured by sequencing in a study of blood T cell repertoires in COVID-19. Clones were read by immunoSEQ multiplex PCR, and TCRdb kept only the in-frame ones, dropping some. The sample holds some 210,000 clones, around 82% seen once. A single count supports this clone. This CDR3 has 16 residues. The V gene's germline CDR1 is SGHVS and CDR2 FQNEAQ. Trimming took off 1 base at V and 0 bases at J, with 10 bases between the two ends. Sequenced: peripheral blood. This sequence joins TRBV7-8 and TRBJ1-3; unclear D gene. The sequence derives from a woman aged 40 to 55 with acute or convalescent COVID-19. The CDR3 DNA follows: TGTGCCAGCAGCTTAGGCGGATCCTCCTCTGGAAACACCATATATTTT. It specifies CASSLGGSSSGNTIYF.